This T cell receptor beta chain emerged from a study of cytomegalovirus exposure and HLA in healthy donors. Study-wide points: Analyses of presence/absence relied on an assumption of roughly uniform sequencing depth across donors.

Researchers ran the PCR with 60 Vbeta and 13 Jbeta primers. The table came from immunoSEQ multiplex PCR; TCRdb's copy has only in-frame clones and leaves some out. The repertoire holds 150,000 to 200,000 clones, with 60% to 80% as singletons. V gave up 4 bases and J gave up 4 bases; unmatched junction bases: 3. Per germline, CDR1 SGHDN and CDR2 FVKESK. The length of the CDR3 is 14 residues. Points on this clone: Its antigen is undetermined.

The receptor's source is a young man in good health and CMV-seropositive. Sequencing was done on a sample of PBMCs. This chain joins TRBV14 and TRBJ1-2, with TRBD1 identical over 10 bases. The chain's CDR3 is CASSRRQGAYGYTF. The CDR3 nucleotides are TGTGCCAGCAGCCGTCGACAGGGGGCCTATGGCTACACCTTC.